A selection of T cell receptor beta chains follows, all from one sample in a study of shared clonotypes between healthy human individuals. Clones were sequenced by immunoSEQ multiplex PCR, and TCRdb holds only the in-frame ones, with some missing. The sample consists of roughly 510,000 clones, roughly 85% of them appearing once. The sequenced sample was PBMCs. The origin of the receptors is a middle-aged woman in good health. Some clones in this sample may be carry-over from other donors' samples. The CDR3 runs from the conserved cysteine through the conserved F or W. The D gene is left open where the match is weak. Clone size is shown for a subset of rows, as once, few, many or a class of expanded clone.

TGTGCCAGCAGGTCGACAGGGTTTAGCACAGATACGCAGTATTTT CASRSTGFSTDTQYF TRBV28 TRBD1 . TRBJ2-3
TGTGCCTGGAGTGCGTCCCCGACAGGGAAGATCCCTGAAGCTTTCTTT CAWSASPTGKIPEAFF TRBV30 TRBD1 few TRBJ1-1
TGTGCCAGCAGTGAGTCGGAGGGGATCTATGGCTACACCTTC CASSESEGIYGYTF TRBV6-1 . . TRBJ1-2
TGTGCCAGCAGTGAAAAAAGTCCCCCCTACGAGCAGTACTTC CASSEKSPPYEQYF TRBV25-1 . few TRBJ2-7
TGTGCCTGGAGTGTCGGCAGGCTAAACACTGAAGCTTTCTTT CAWSVGRLNTEAFF TRBV30 . few TRBJ1-1
TGTGCCAGCAGTAAGACTAGCGGGATATCAAATGAGCAGTTCTTC CASSKTSGISNEQFF TRBV27 TRBD2 . TRBJ2-1
TGTGCCAGCAGACTCCCGGGACAGGGGAATTCTAACTATGGCTACACCTTC CASRLPGQGNSNYGYTF TRBV28 TRBD1 . TRBJ1-2
TGTGCCAGCAGCTGGACTAGCCACAATGAGCAGTTCTTC CASSWTSHNEQFF TRBV2 TRBD2 few TRBJ2-1
TGTGCCAGCAGTGTTACCGGGGGAGATGGCTACACCTTC CASSVTGGDGYTF TRBV6-4 . few TRBJ1-2
TGTGCCAGCAGCTTCGGGACAAACAATCAGCCCCAGCATTTT CASSFGTNNQPQHF TRBV7-8 . . TRBJ1-5
TGTGCCAGCAGCAACCGGGACTTAACTAGCTACGAGCAGTACTTC CASSNRDLTSYEQYF TRBV7-9 . . TRBJ2-7
TGTGCCAGCAGCTTGGTTGGGGGACAGGGCTCCTACGAGCAGTACTTC CASSLVGGQGSYEQYF TRBV7-8 TRBD1 . TRBJ2-7
TGCGCCAGCAGCCAAGATTTAAGTAGCGGGATATACAATGAGCAGTTCTTC CASSQDLSSGIYNEQFF TRBV4-1 TRBD2 once TRBJ2-1
TGTGCCAGCAGGGCGGCGGGGGCGCAAACTGAAGCTTTCTTT CASRAAGAQTEAFF TRBV6-1 . . TRBJ1-1